One and the same sample provided the 22 T cell receptor beta chains below, sequenced in a study of blood T cell repertoires in COVID-19. The method was immunoSEQ multiplex PCR; TCRdb's version includes in-frame clones alone and lacks a portion of them. The sample includes around 60,000 clones, about 79% of them seen just once. The specimen was peripheral blood. The receptors stem from a woman aged 60-75 years with acute or convalescent COVID-19.

V is TRBV10-2 and J is TRBJ2-1, with 13 nucleotides matching TRBD2. In germline, CDR1 is WSHSY, CDR2 SAAADI. With 7 bases clipped from V and 0 bases from J, the junction kept 3 bases outside the gene matches. The CDR3 consists of 16 residues. The CDR3 spells CASTRTSGSSYNEQFF. CDR3 in DNA: TGCGCCAGCACTAGGACTAGCGGGAGCTCCTACAATGAGCAGTTCTTC.

The chain has TRBV27 and TRBJ2-6; D is perhaps TRBD1 (5 bases). The CDR3 sequence is 16 residues long. CDR1 is MNHEY and CDR2 is SMNVEV in the germline V gene (reference sequence). V was cut by 0 bases and J by 4 bases, with 10 bases left in between. The CDR3 DNA reads TGTGCCAGCAGTTTATCGGCAGGGTACGGGGCCAACGTCCTGACTTTC. Amino acids: CASSLSAGYGANVLTF.

The V and J genes are TRBV3-1 (or the pseudogene TRBV3-2) and TRBJ1-2; D gene unclear. The CDR3 consists of 14 residues. The ends were cut back, 4 bases at V and 2 bases at J, with 11 bases in the middle. Germline assignment: CDR1 LGHDT and CDR2 YNNKEL (reference sequence). This CDR3 is CASSRSTDNYGYTF. DNA of the CDR3: TGTGCCAGCAGCCGCAGTACAGACAACTATGGCTACACCTTC.

The chain combines TRBV2 with TRBJ1-3; D is undetermined. The CDR3 extends over 14 amino acids. Germline CDR1 is SNHLY and CDR2 is FYNNEI. CDR3 protein: CGGHAGASGNTIYF. The CDR3 bases are TGTGGCGGGCATGCGGGAGCCTCTGGAAACACCATATATTTT.

This clone was observed a few times. V usage is TRBV11-2 and J usage is TRBJ1-5; TRBD1 aligns across 8 bases. V trimming: 5 bases; J trimming: 3 bases; junction bases outside the gene matches: 6. Germline CDR1 reads SGHAT; CDR2 reads FQNNGV. The CDR3 sequence is 15 residues long. The CDR3 protein is CASSLGQGPNQPQHF. The DNA of the CDR3 is TGTGCCAGCAGCCTCGGACAGGGACCCAATCAGCCCCAGCATTTT.

The chain uses TRBV2 and TRBJ2-7, with a tentative D call TRBD2 (5 bases). The CDR3 covers 14 residues. The germline V and J ends were trimmed by 4 bases and 2 bases, with 12 bases remaining between them. Germline loops: CDR1 SNHLY, CDR2 FYNNEI. CDR3 coding DNA: TGTGCCAGCAGTGGGACCACCGGGGCCTACGAGCAGTACTTC. Translation: CASSGTTGAYEQYF.

CDR3 region: CASSSGQITEAFF. CDR3 in DNA: TGCGCCAGCAGCTCGGGACAGATCACTGAAGCTTTCTTT. This rearrangement joins TRBV5-1 to TRBJ1-1, with 7 bases fitting TRBD1. The ends lost 3 bases at V and 4 bases at J; junction bases unmatched: 3. The length of the CDR3 is 13 residues. Germline values: CDR1 SGHRS, CDR2 YFSETQ.

The chain couples TRBV30 to TRBJ1-3, with 7 bases lining up with TRBD1. Germline CDR1 and CDR2: GTSNPN and SVGIG (reference sequence). V was clipped by 1 base and J by 4 bases; unmatched bases: 10. The CDR3 runs 16 residues. The CDR3 DNA is TGTGCCTGGAGTGATATACGACAGGGTACGGGAAACACCATATATTTT. It yields the protein CAWSDIRQGTGNTIYF.

This clone was recorded once. The rearrangement uses TRBV19 and TRBJ1-5, with TRBD1 as a possible D gene (5 bases). V was clipped by 5 bases and J by 4 bases, with 18 bases between them. The germline V gene has CDR1 LNHDA and CDR2 SQIVND (reference sequence). This CDR3 region has 16 residues. The CDR3 DNA is TGTGCCAGTAGTTCCCTGAGCACAGGAGAAAATCAGCCCCAGCATTTT. Amino acid sequence: CASSSLSTGENQPQHF.

This CDR3 is CASSFTGVSNQPQHF. CDR3 DNA: TGTGCCAGCAGTTTCACAGGAGTTAGCAATCAGCCCCAGCATTTT. The chain is built from TRBV6-5 and TRBJ1-5; the D gene is possibly TRBD1 (5 bases). The CDR3 is made up of 15 amino acids. CDR1 is MNHEY, CDR2 SVGAGI, per germline. V dropped 4 bases and J dropped 0 bases, with 10 bases sitting between them.

The chain couples TRBV6-5 to TRBJ2-3; maybe TRBD2 (6 bases). Looked up from germline, CDR1 is MNHEY and CDR2 is SVGAGI. The CDR3 totals 14 residues. The V and J ends lost 8 bases and 4 bases respectively, with 16 bases between them. The CDR3 protein is CASLGLPGADTQYF. In DNA, the CDR3 is TGTGCCAGCCTGGGACTCCCGGGGGCAGATACGCAGTATTTT.

The V and J genes are TRBV3-1 (or the pseudogene TRBV3-2) and TRBJ1-1; tentative D call: TRBD1 (6 bases). V was shortened by 1 base and J by 0 bases, with 9 bases between the two germline ends. The CDR3 sequence is 15 residues long. The germline CDR1 and CDR2 sequences are LGHDT and YNNKEL (reference sequence). DNA of the CDR3: TGTGCCAGCAGCCAAGTGAGGGGGATGAACACTGAAGCTTTCTTT. Translation gives CASSQVRGMNTEAFF.

The chain recombines TRBV6-5 with TRBJ1-3, with TRBD1 as a possible D gene (5 bases). Trimming left V 6 bases short and J 5 bases short, with 14 bases between. Germline CDR1 and CDR2: MNHEY and SVGAGI. The CDR3 length is 14 residues. The CDR3 loop reads CASRVQGYRNTIYF. The CDR3 DNA follows: TGTGCCAGCAGGGTTCAGGGATACAGAAACACCATATATTTT.

This clone was observed a few times. Other DNA sequences in this specimen translate into the identical CDR3. The chain links TRBV2 to TRBJ1-6; the D is unclear. The V gene lost 0 bases and the J gene lost 6 bases, with 6 bases spanning the gap. The germline gives CDR1 SNHLY, CDR2 FYNNEI. The length of the CDR3 is 14 residues. The CDR3 loop is CASSEARLNSPLHF. CDR3 coding DNA: TGTGCCAGCAGTGAAGCGCGGCTTAATTCACCCCTCCACTTT.

The chain combines TRBV5-1 with TRBJ2-3, with 8 nucleotides matching TRBD2. CDR3 size: 16 residues. Germline loops: CDR1 SGHRS, CDR2 YFSETQ. Trimming at V came to 0 bases and at J to 3 bases, leaving 6 bases not matched to a gene. CDR3 nucleotide sequence: TGCGCCAGCAGCTTGGCTTTCGGGGGGGCGACAGATACGCAGTATTTT. Encoded protein: CASSLAFGGATDTQYF.

V usage is TRBV2 and J usage is TRBJ2-1; 8 bases are a match to TRBD2. Germline V gives CDR1 SNHLY, CDR2 FYNNEI. The ends lost 6 bases at V and 12 bases at J; junction bases unmatched: 10. CDR3 size: 13 residues. The CDR3 loop is CASRLAGSGGQFF. As DNA, the CDR3 is TGTGCCAGCAGACTAGCTGGCAGCGGGGGGCAGTTCTTC.

The chain is built from TRBV18 and TRBJ1-1; a possible D gene is TRBD1 (5 bases). V was trimmed by 4 bases and J by 8 bases, leaving 11 bases between them. The CDR3 has 12 residues. Germline lookup yields CDR1 KGHSH and CDR2 LQKENI. Here the CDR3 DNA reads TGTGCCAGCTCACGGAGGGGAGAAGAAGCTTTCTTT. Translating it yields CASSRRGEEAFF.

The chain recombines TRBV9 with TRBJ1-4; TRBD1 matches at 11 bases. With 4 bases clipped from V and 8 bases from J, the junction kept 10 bases outside the gene matches. CDR1 is SGDLS and CDR2 is YYNGEE in the germline V gene. This CDR3 contains 16 residues. CDR3 residues: CASSYTPGTGGEKLFF. CDR3 nucleotide sequence: TGTGCCAGCAGCTACACGCCAGGGACAGGGGGGGAAAAACTGTTTTTT. Drawing the rest from reference TRBV9 and TRBJ1-4, the complete variable domain is DSGVTQTPKHLITATGQRVTLRCSPRSGDLSVYWYQQSLDQGLQFLIQYYNGEERAKGNILERFSAQQFPDLHSELNLSSLELGDSALYFCASSYTPGTGGEKLFFGSGTQLSVL.

In the case of this clone: This sample also contains other DNA sequences that code for the same CDR3. V is TRBV5-1 and J is TRBJ2-2; 9 bases align to TRBD1. The J segment lost 5 bases and the V segment lost 0 bases, leaving 2 bases of the junction unmatched. The CDR3 loop spans 15 amino acids. Germline CDR1 is SGHRS and CDR2 is YFSETQ. CDR3: CASSLGDRETGELFF. DNA of the CDR3: TGCGCCAGCAGCTTGGGGGACAGGGAGACCGGGGAGCTGTTTTTT.

This clone was observed a few times. The chain uses TRBV24-1 and TRBJ2-3; 8 bases fit TRBD1. The CDR3 extends over 16 amino acids. Trimming at V came to 6 bases and at J to 5 bases, leaving 12 bases not matched to a gene. Germline V gives CDR1 KGHDR, CDR2 SFDVKD. CDR3 sequence reads: CATSSGQGAAGDTQYF. The DNA for the CDR3 is TGTGCCACCAGTAGTGGGCAGGGGGCCGCGGGAGATACGCAGTATTTT.

This chain uses TRBV9 with TRBJ1-1, with TRBD1 matching 10 bases. Trimming at V came to 0 bases and at J to 7 bases, leaving 3 bases not matched to a gene. The CDR3 runs to 14 residues. Germline CDR1 reads SGDLS; CDR2 reads YYNGEE. The CDR3 protein is CASSVGGTGVEAFF. DNA of the CDR3: TGTGCCAGCAGCGTAGGAGGGACAGGGGTTGAAGCTTTCTTT.

In this sample, this clone turned up a few times. The CDR3 sequence is CASSPIRVPGNTIYF. CDR3 nucleotides: TGTGCCAGCAGTCCGATCAGGGTCCCTGGAAACACCATATATTTT. The chain combines TRBV3-1 (or the pseudogene TRBV3-2) with TRBJ1-3; D may be TRBD1 (5 bases). Deletions cut 6 bases from V and 2 bases from J, with 14 bases between. The CDR3 has 15 amino acids. In germline, CDR1 is LGHDT, CDR2 YNNKEL (reference sequence).